This T cell receptor beta chain originates from a study of T cell repertoires in cytomegalovirus infection. Turning to the study itself: Public TCR beta signatures indicated both CMV infection and matching HLA type.

Of note for this clonotype: Its cognate antigen is unknown.

TCRdb processed the reads anew with MiXCR; each CDR3 protein has one entry. The sample holds around 300,000 distinct CDR3 sequences; about 23% are singletons and the top ten take 14%. Study-level findings and limits: It was HLA-C-restricted CMV-specific TCR beta clonotypes that dominated the response ex vivo. The cumulative frequency of public TCR beta families distinguished individuals who carried CMV together with the relevant HLA.

Sequenced: PBMCs. The receptor comes from a human donor in good health (CMV status not recorded). Some clones in this sample may be carry-over from other donors' samples.

The CDR3 DNA reads as TGTGCCAGCACCTCGGGCAGGGGGTGGCAAGAGACCCAGTACTTC. Amino acid sequence: CASTSGRGWQETQYF. The chain uses TRBV28 and TRBJ2-5; the match to TRBD1 covers 7 bases. Unmatched junction bases numbered 10, after V lost 7 bases and J lost 2 bases. Germline CDR1 and CDR2: MDHEN and SYDVKM. CDR3 length: 15 amino acids. The full variable domain, with the rest looked up from reference TRBV28 and TRBJ2-5, is DVKVTQSSRYLVKRTGEKVFLECVQDMDHENMFWYRQDPGLGLRLIYFSYDVKMKEKGDIPEGYSVSREKKERFSLILESASTNQTSMYLCASTSGRGWQETQYFGPGTRLLVL.